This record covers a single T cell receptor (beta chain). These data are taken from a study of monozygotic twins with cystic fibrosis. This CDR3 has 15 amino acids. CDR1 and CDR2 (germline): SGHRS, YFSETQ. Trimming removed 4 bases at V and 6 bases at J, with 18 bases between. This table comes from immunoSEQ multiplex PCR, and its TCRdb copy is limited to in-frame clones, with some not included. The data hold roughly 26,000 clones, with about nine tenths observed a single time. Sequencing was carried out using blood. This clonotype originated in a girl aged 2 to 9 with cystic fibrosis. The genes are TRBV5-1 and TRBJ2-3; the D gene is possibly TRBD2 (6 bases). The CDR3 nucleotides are TGCGCCAGCAGCCTAGGGACTGCGGGGCTGGATACGCAGTATTTT. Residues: CASSLGTAGLDTQYF.